This TCR beta chain was identified during a study of blood T cell repertoires in COVID-19. Clones were sequenced by immunoSEQ multiplex PCR, and TCRdb holds only the in-frame ones, with some missing. The sample consists of a few hundred thousand clones, 86% of them appearing once. The sequencing input was peripheral blood. The sequence came from a man in his late teens or twenties with active or convalescent COVID-19.

DNA for the CDR3: TGTGCCAGCATACAGGGAGTCTGGGATACGCAGTATTTT. Amino acid sequence: CASIQGVWDTQYF. The V and J genes are TRBV7-2 and TRBJ2-3; possible D gene TRBD1, 6 bases. V was cut by 7 bases and J by 6 bases, with 14 bases left in between. The CDR3 totals 13 residues. The germline gives CDR1 SGHTA, CDR2 FQGNSA.